This T cell receptor (beta chain) was retrieved from a study of cytomegalovirus exposure and HLA in healthy donors. Across the study: Among around 200 million T cells, an earlier analysis found roughly 100 million unique TCR beta sequences.

Study-level findings and limits: In an earlier analysis, productive rearrangement rates for most beta V segments clustered near 87% or 30%. The records held CMV serostatus as the only immune exposure information. Later analysis reportedly placed an Asian-associated ancestry cluster below the roughly 700-donor mean in N-insertions.

Primers for the PCR totalled 60 Vbeta and 13 Jbeta. Data came from immunoSEQ multiplex PCR; TCRdb stores just in-frame clones and leaves some out. The table has 150,000 to 200,000 clones, 65% to 70% seen once. The CDR3 is 14 amino acids. Germline V CDR1 and CDR2: MNHNY, SVGAGI (reference sequence). V was shortened by 6 bases and J by 0 bases, with 9 bases between the two germline ends. In regard to this clone: The target antigen is unknown.

The sequencing sample was made of PBMCs. The receptor's source is a woman under 30 in good health and CMV-seropositive. This rearrangement joins TRBV6-6 to TRBJ1-5, with unresolved D. This CDR3 is CASSHGHSNQPQHF. The CDR3 nucleotides are TGTGCCAGCAGCCATGGCCATAGCAATCAGCCCCAGCATTTT.